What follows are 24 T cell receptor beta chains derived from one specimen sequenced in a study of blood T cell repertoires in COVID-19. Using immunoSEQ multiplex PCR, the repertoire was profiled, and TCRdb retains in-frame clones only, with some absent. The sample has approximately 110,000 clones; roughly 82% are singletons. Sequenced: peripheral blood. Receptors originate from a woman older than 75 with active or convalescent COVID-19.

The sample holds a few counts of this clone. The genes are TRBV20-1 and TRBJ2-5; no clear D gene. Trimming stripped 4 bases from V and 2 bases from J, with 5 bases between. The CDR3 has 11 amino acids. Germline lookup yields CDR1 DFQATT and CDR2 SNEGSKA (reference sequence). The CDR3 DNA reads TGCAGTGCTAACAGTCAAGAGACCCAGTACTTC. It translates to CSANSQETQYF.

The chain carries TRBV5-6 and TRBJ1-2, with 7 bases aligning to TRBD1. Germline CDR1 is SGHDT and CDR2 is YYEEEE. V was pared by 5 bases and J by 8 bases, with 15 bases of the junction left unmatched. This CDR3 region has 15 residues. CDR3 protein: CASRFADRELRGYTF. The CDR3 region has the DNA TGTGCCAGCAGGTTTGCAGACAGGGAGTTGCGCGGCTACACCTTC.

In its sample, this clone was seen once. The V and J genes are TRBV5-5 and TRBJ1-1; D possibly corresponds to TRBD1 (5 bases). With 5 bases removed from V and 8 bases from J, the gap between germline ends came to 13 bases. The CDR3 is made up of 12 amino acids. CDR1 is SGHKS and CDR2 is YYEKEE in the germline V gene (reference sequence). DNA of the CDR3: TGTGCCAGCAGGGGTGGGGCCCGAGAAGCTTTCTTT. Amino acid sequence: CASRGGAREAFF.

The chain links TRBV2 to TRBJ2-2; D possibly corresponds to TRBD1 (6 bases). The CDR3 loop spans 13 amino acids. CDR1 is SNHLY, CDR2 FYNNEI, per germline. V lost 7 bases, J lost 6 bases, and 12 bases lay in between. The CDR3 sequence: CASTKGVAGELFF. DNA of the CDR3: TGTGCCAGCACGAAGGGGGTCGCCGGGGAGCTGTTTTTT.

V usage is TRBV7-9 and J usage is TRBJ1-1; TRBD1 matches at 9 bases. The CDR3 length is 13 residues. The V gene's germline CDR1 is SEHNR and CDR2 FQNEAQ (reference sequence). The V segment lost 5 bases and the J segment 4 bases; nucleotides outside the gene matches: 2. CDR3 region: CASSRDRVTEAFF. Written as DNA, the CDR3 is TGTGCCAGCAGCCGGGACAGGGTCACTGAAGCTTTCTTT.

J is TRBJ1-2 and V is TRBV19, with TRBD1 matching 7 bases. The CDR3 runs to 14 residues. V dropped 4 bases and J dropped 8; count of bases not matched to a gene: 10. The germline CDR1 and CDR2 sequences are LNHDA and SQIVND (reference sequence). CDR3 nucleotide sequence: TGTGCCAGTAGTACCCAGACAGGGACTGAAGGCTACACCTTC. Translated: CASSTQTGTEGYTF. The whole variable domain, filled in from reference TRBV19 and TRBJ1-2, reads DGGITQSPKYLFRKEGQNVTLSCEQNLNHDAMYWYRQDPGQGLRLIYYSQIVNDFQKGDIAEGYSVSREKKESFPLTVTSAQKNPTAFYLCASSTQTGTEGYTFGSGTRLTVV.

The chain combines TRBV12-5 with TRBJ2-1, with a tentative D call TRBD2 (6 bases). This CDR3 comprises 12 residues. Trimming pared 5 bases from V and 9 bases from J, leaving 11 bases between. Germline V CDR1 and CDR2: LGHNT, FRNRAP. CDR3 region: CASGVLAGEQFF. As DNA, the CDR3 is TGTGCTAGTGGTGTACTAGCAGGTGAGCAGTTCTTC.

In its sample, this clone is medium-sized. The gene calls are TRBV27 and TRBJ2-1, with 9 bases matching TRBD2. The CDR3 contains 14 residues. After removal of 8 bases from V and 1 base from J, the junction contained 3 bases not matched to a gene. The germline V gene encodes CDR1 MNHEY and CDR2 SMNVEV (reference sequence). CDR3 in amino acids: CASWSGRSYNEQFF. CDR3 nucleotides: TGTGCCAGCTGGAGCGGGAGGTCCTACAATGAGCAGTTCTTC.

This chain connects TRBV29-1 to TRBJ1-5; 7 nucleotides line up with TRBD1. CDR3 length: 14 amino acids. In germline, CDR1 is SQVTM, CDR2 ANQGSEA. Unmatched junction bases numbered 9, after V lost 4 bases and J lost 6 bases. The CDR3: CSVAKQGQGQPQHF. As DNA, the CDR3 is TGCAGCGTTGCAAAACAGGGGCAAGGTCAGCCCCAGCATTTT.

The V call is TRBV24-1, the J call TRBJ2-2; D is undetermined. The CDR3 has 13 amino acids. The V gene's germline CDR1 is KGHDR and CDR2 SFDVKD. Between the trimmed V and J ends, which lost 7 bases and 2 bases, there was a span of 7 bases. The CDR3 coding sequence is TGTGCCACCAGGGCGGAAAACACCGGGGAGCTGTTTTTT. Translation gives CATRAENTGELFF.

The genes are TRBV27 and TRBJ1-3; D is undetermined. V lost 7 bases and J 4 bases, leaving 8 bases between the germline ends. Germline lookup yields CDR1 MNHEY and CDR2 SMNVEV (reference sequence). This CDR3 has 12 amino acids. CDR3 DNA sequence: TGTGCCAGCACCAATCGGGGAAACACCATATATTTT. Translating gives CASTNRGNTIYF.

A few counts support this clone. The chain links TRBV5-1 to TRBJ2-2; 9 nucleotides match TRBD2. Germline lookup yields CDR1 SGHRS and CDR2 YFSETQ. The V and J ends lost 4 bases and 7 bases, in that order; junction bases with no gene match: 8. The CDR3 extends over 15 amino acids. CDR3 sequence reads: CASSPLAGQDGELFF. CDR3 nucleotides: TGCGCCAGCAGCCCCCTAGCGGGACAAGACGGGGAGCTGTTTTTT.

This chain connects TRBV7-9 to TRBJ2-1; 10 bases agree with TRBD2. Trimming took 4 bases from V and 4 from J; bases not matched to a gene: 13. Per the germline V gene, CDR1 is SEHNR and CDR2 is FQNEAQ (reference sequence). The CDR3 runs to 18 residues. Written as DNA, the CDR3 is TGTGCCAGCAGCTCAGGCCGAATTAGCGGGAGGATTTACAATGAGCAGTTCTTC. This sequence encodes CASSSGRISGRIYNEQFF.

DNA for the CDR3: TGCGCCAGCAGTGAGGGACTAGCGGGGGGTCAAGAGACCCAGTACTTC. Its translation is CASSEGLAGGQETQYF. The rearrangement links TRBV10-2 to TRBJ2-5, with 14 bases fitting TRBD2. The V segment lost 2 bases and the J segment 2 bases; nucleotides outside the gene matches: 1. Germline loops: CDR1 WSHSY, CDR2 SAAADI. This CDR3 is built from 16 residues.

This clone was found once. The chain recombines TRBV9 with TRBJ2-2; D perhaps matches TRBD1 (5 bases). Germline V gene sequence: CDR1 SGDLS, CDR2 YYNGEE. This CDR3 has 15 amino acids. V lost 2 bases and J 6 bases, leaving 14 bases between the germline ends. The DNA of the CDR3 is TGTGCCAGCAGCGTCTTCGATAAGGGGTCCGGGGAGCTGTTTTTT. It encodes CASSVFDKGSGELFF.

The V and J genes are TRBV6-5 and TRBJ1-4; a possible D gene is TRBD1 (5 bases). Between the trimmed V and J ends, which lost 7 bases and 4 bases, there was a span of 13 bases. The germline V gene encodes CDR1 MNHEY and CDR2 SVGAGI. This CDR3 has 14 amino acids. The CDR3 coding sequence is TGTGCCAGCAAGATAGGACACGGTAATGAAAAACTGTTTTTT. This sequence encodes CASKIGHGNEKLFF.

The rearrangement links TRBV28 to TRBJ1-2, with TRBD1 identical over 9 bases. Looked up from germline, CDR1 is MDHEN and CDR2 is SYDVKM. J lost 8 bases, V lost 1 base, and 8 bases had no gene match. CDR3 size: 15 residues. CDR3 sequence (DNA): TGTGCCAGCAGTTTATTACAGGGGGCCCTTGGGGGCTACACCTTC. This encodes CASSLLQGALGGYTF.

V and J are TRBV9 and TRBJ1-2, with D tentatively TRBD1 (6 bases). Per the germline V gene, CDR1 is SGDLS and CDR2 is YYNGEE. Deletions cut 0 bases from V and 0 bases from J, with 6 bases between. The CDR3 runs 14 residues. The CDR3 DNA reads TGTGCCAGCAGCGTAGGGACAGCTAACTATGGCTACACCTTC. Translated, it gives CASSVGTANYGYTF.

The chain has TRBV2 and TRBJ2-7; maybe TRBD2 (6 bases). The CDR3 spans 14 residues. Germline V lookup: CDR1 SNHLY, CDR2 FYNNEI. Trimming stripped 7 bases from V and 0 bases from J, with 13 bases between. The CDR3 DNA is TGTGCCAGCACTACAGCGGGTTCCTCCTACGAGCAGTACTTC. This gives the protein CASTTAGSSYEQYF.

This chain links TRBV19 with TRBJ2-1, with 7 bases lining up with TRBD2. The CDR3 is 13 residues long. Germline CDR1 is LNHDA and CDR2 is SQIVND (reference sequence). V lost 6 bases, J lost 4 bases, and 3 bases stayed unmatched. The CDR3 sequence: CASRLAAYNEQFF. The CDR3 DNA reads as TGTGCCAGTAGGCTAGCGGCGTACAATGAGCAGTTCTTC.

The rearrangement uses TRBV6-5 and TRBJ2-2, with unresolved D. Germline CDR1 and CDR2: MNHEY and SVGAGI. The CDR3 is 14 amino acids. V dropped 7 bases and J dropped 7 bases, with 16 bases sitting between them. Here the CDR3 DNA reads TGTGCCAGCATAGGAAAACGGAGAGGCGGGGAGCTGTTTTTT. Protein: CASIGKRRGGELFF.

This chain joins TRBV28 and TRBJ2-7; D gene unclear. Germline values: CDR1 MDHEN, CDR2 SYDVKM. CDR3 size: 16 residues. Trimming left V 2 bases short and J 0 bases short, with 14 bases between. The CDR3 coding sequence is TGTGCCAGCAGTTTACTTACGCGGCCGAGCTCCTACGAGCAGTACTTC. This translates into CASSLLTRPSSYEQYF.

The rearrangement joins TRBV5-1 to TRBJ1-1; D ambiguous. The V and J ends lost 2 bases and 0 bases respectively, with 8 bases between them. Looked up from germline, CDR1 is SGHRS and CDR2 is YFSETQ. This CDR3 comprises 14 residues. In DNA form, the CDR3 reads TGCGCCAGCAGCTTCGCTTACATGAACACTGAAGCTTTCTTT. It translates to CASSFAYMNTEAFF.

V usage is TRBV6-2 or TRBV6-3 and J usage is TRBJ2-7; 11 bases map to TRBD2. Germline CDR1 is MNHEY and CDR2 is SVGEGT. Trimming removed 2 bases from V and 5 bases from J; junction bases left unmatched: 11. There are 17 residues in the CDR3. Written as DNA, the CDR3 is TGTGCCAGCAGTTACCTTCTGACTAGCGGGATGTGGAACGAGCAGTACTTC. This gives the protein CASSYLLTSGMWNEQYF.